These T cell receptor beta chains were read from a single sample in a study of cytomegalovirus exposure and HLA in healthy donors. Libraries were prepared by immunoSEQ multiplex PCR; TCRdb keeps only in-frame clonotypes and omits some of them. This table holds under 110,000 clones, about 80% found once. The material sequenced was PBMCs. The receptors were gathered from a man aged 35 to 55 in good health and CMV-seronegative. Each CDR3 is given with its conserved first and last residue. D genes are given only for firm matches. Clone size is stated in some rows and not others, as once, few, many or a class when expanded.

D gene | J gene | V gene | clone size | CDR3 protein | CDR3 DNA
NA | TRBJ2-1 | TRBV6-4 | few | CASSDSYRNNEQFF | TGTGCCAGCAGTGACTCGTACAGAAACAATGAGCAGTTCTTC
NA | TRBJ2-6 | TRBV5-4 | NA | CASSLPRQFSGANVLTF | TGTGCCAGCAGCTTGCCCAGGCAGTTCTCTGGGGCCAACGTCCTGACTTTC
NA | TRBJ2-5 | TRBV7-9 | NA | CASSRGAGLEETQYF | TGTGCCAGCAGCCGGGGGGCCGGGCTCGAAGAGACCCAGTACTTC
TRBD2 | TRBJ2-1 | TRBV25-1 | NA | CASTRSGGAYNEQFF | TGTGCCAGTACTCGTAGCGGGGGGGCCTACAATGAGCAGTTCTTC
NA | TRBJ2-1 | TRBV6-1 | NA | CASQQGGGNEQFF | TGTGCCAGCCAACAAGGGGGGGGCAATGAGCAGTTCTTC
TRBD2 | TRBJ2-5 | TRBV18 | NA | CASSPSTSGLQETQYF | TGTGCCAGCTCACCCTCGACTAGCGGACTCCAAGAGACCCAGTACTTC
NA | TRBJ2-2 | TRBV5-1 | NA | CASSLVLGAIGELFF | TGCGCCAGCAGCTTGGTTCTGGGGGCGATCGGGGAGCTGTTTTTT
NA | TRBJ2-5 | TRBV5-6 | NA | CASSNSGTPQETQYF | TGTGCCAGCAGCAACTCCGGGACACCGCAAGAGACCCAGTACTTC
TRBD1 | TRBJ1-2 | TRBV29-1 | NA | CSVETGTGGYGYTF | TGCAGCGTCGAAACCGGGACAGGGGGGTATGGCTACACCTTC
TRBD1 | TRBJ1-3 | TRBV6-5 | NA | CASSYTPGQGMNTIYF | TGTGCCAGCAGTTACACTCCGGGACAGGGTATGAACACCATATATTTT
TRBD1 | TRBJ2-3 | TRBV28 | NA | CASSHTDRGRVVDTQYF | TGTGCCAGCAGTCACACCGACAGGGGGCGGGTGGTGGATACGCAGTATTTT
NA | TRBJ1-6 | TRBV5-1 | NA | CASSLGGPSSYNSPLHF | TGCGCCAGCAGCTTGGGCGGCCCTAGCTCCTATAATTCACCCCTCCACTTT
TRBD1 | TRBJ1-4 | TRBV7-9 | few | CASSLRDRGEKLFF | TGTGCCAGCAGCTTAAGGGACAGAGGCGAAAAACTGTTTTTT
TRBD2 | TRBJ2-1 | TRBV11-2 | NA | CASSLLTSGGSHEQFF | TGTGCCAGCAGCCTGCTGACTAGCGGGGGGTCCCATGAGCAGTTCTTC
TRBD1 | TRBJ1-1 | TRBV4-3 | NA | CASSQETGDTEAFF | TGCGCCAGCAGCCAAGAAACAGGGGACACTGAAGCTTTCTTT
TRBD1 | TRBJ1-2 | TRBV30 | NA | CAWSVPGGGNYGYTF | TGTGCCTGGAGTGTACCGGGAGGGGGCAACTATGGCTACACCTTC
NA | TRBJ1-3 | TRBV6-5 | NA | CASSYKYGGGNTIYF | TGTGCCAGCAGCTATAAGTACGGGGGAGGAAACACCATATATTTT
NA | TRBJ2-7 | TRBV18 | NA | CASSPEAGLYEQYF | TGTGCCAGCTCACCAGAGGCGGGGCTTTACGAGCAGTACTTC
NA | TRBJ1-1 | TRBV18 | NA | CASSQTRAFF | TGTGCCAGCTCACAAACGCGGGCTTTCTTT
NA | TRBJ2-7 | TRBV18 | NA | CASSSDSLGEQYF | TGTGCCAGCTCATCGGACAGCCTTGGGGAGCAGTACTTC
TRBD1 | TRBJ2-1 | TRBV10-1 | NA | CASSTFRDRGFNEQFF | TGCGCCAGCAGTACCTTCCGAGACAGGGGTTTCAACGAGCAGTTCTTC
NA | TRBJ1-4 | TRBV7-9 | few | CASSSTPGWNEKLFF | TGTGCCAGCAGCTCAACCCCAGGGTGGAATGAAAAACTGTTTTTT
TRBD1 | TRBJ1-2 | TRBV4-2 | NA | CASSEGQGRSYGYTF | TGTGCCAGCAGCGAAGGACAGGGAAGGAGCTATGGCTACACCTTC
TRBD1 | TRBJ1-2 | TRBV6-5 | NA | CASRRQGSGGYTF | TGTGCCAGCAGGCGACAGGGGAGTGGTGGCTACACCTTC
NA | TRBJ2-2 | TRBV7-2 | NA | CASSWAGGGSYTGELFF | TGTGCCAGCAGCTGGGCAGGAGGCGGGTCTTACACCGGGGAGCTGTTTTTT
TRBD1 | TRBJ1-2 | TRBV5-4 | once | CASSPPTGGASGYTF | TGTGCCAGCAGCCCCCCGACAGGGGGCGCTTCTGGCTACACCTTC
TRBD1 | TRBJ1-1 | TRBV19 | NA | CASRRGQENTEAFF | TGTGCCAGTAGAAGGGGACAGGAGAACACTGAAGCTTTCTTT
NA | TRBJ2-7 | TRBV18 | NA | CASSPIRDNFYEQYF | TGTGCCAGCTCACCAATCCGGGACAACTTCTACGAGCAGTACTTC
NA | TRBJ1-2 | TRBV28 | NA | CASSLDGQNYGYTF | TGTGCCAGCAGTTTAGATGGACAGAACTATGGCTACACCTTC
NA | TRBJ2-7 | TRBV30 | NA | CAWSVVGVEGKQYF | TGTGCCTGGAGTGTAGTGGGGGTGGAGGGGAAGCAGTACTTC
NA | TRBJ2-2 | TRBV9 | NA | CASSVEGLTGELFF | TGTGCCAGCAGCGTGGAGGGCCTAACCGGGGAGCTGTTTTTT
TRBD1 | TRBJ2-5 | TRBV5-1 | NA | CASSLGTGKETQYF | TGCGCCAGCAGCTTAGGGACAGGGAAAGAGACCCAGTACTTC
TRBD1 | TRBJ2-3 | TRBV6-5 | few | CASSRQGPDTQYF | TGTGCCAGCAGCCGACAGGGGCCCGATACGCAGTATTTT
TRBD2 | TRBJ2-3 | TRBV5-4 | NA | CASRPGWLGLAGTDTQYF | TGTGCCAGCAGACCAGGGTGGTTGGGACTAGCGGGCACAGATACGCAGTATTTT
TRBD1 | TRBJ1-1 | TRBV6-1 | NA | CASSPRQGGTEAFF | TGTGCCAGCAGTCCAAGACAGGGAGGCACTGAAGCTTTCTTT
NA | TRBJ1-2 | TRBV5-1 | NA | CASSIYRVGDYGYTF | TGCGCCAGCAGCATTTACAGGGTGGGAGACTATGGCTACACCTTC
TRBD1 | TRBJ2-1 | TRBV2 | medium-sized | CASSEQGARSYNEQFF | TGTGCCAGCAGTGAACAGGGGGCTCGGTCCTACAATGAGCAGTTCTTC
NA | TRBJ1-1 | TRBV7-9 | NA | CASSLTVNTEAFF | TGTGCCAGCAGCTTGACAGTGAACACTGAAGCTTTCTTT
TRBD2 | TRBJ2-3 | TRBV29-1 | few | CSVEGTSGGFTDTQYF | TGCAGCGTTGAGGGAACTAGCGGGGGATTCACAGATACGCAGTATTTT
NA | TRBJ1-5 | TRBV28 | NA | CASSFGGLRGPQHF | TGTGCCAGCAGTTTCGGGGGGCTAAGGGGGCCCCAGCATTTT
NA | TRBJ2-1 | TRBV6-5 | NA | CASSPSTPSYNEQFF | TGTGCCAGCAGCCCATCAACTCCTTCCTACAATGAGCAGTTCTTC
TRBD1 | TRBJ1-6 | TRBV7-2 | few | CASSLTTGPYSPLHF | TGTGCCAGCAGCCTGACGACAGGGCCTTATTCACCCCTCCACTTT
NA | TRBJ1-6 | TRBV6-5 | NA | CASRLRSSYNSPLHF | TGTGCCAGCAGACTGAGGAGCTCCTATAATTCCCCCCTCCACTTT
NA | TRBJ1-2 | TRBV7-9 | NA | CASTGGSQPYYGYTF | TGTGCCAGCACGGGGGGGTCCCAGCCCTACTATGGCTACACCTTC
NA | TRBJ1-4 | TRBV5-8 | NA | CASRTDGTNEKLFF | TGTGCCAGCAGAACAGACGGAACTAATGAAAAACTGTTTTTT
NA | TRBJ2-5 | TRBV5-1 | NA | CASSLDNQETQYF | TGCGCCAGCAGCTTGGATAACCAAGAGACCCAGTACTTC
NA | TRBJ1-1 | TRBV18 | few | CASSLQGLNTEAFF | TGTGCCAGCTCACTACAGGGACTGAACACTGAAGCTTTCTTT
NA | TRBJ1-1 | TRBV7-8 | NA | CASSLVGLTEAFF | TGTGCCAGCAGCTTGGTGGGGCTTACTGAAGCTTTCTTT
TRBD1 | TRBJ1-5 | TRBV6-5 | few | CASRQPGQGWQPQHF | TGTGCCAGCAGGCAGCCGGGACAGGGGTGGCAGCCCCAGCATTTT
NA | TRBJ1-2 | TRBV19 | few | CASCKSGVRLSGGYTF | TGTGCCAGCTGTAAGAGCGGGGTCAGGTTGTCGGGAGGCTACACCTTC
NA | TRBJ1-3 | TRBV2 | NA | CASTEVAVGNTIYF | TGTGCCAGCACTGAAGTGGCTGTCGGAAACACCATATATTTT
NA | TRBJ1-1 | TRBV7-9 | NA | CASSLEGLGNTEAFF | TGTGCCAGCAGCTTAGAGGGGCTAGGGAACACTGAAGCTTTCTTT
NA | TRBJ1-5 | TRBV18 | NA | CASSPDVTAGQPQHF | TGTGCCAGCTCACCAGATGTTACAGCGGGGCAGCCCCAGCATTTT